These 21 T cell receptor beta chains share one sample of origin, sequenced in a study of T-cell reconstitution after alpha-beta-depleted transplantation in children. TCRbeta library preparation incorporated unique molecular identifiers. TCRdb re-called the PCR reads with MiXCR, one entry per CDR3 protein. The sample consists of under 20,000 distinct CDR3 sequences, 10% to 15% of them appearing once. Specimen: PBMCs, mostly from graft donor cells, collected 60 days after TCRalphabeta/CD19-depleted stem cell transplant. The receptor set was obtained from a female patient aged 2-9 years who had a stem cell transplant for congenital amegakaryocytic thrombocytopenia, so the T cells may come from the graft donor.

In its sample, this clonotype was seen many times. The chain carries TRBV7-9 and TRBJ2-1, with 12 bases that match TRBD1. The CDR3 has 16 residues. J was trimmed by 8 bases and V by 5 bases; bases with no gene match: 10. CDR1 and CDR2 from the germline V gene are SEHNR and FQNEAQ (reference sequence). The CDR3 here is CASSRMRDRGLHEQFF. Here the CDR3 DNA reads TGTGCCAGCAGCCGTATGCGGGACAGGGGGCTTCATGAGCAGTTCTTC.

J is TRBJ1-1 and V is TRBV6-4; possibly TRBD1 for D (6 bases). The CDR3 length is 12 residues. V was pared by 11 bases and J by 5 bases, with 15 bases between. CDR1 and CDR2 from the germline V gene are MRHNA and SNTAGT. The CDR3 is CAFCFQGTEAFF. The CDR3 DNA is TGTGCCTTCTGTTTTCAGGGGACTGAAGCTTTCTTT.

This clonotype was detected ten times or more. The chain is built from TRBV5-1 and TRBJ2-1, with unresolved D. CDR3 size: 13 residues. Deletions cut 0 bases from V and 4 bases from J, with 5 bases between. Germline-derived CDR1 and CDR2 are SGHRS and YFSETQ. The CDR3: CASSLGQYNEQFF. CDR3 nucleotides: TGCGCCAGCAGCTTGGGACAATACAATGAGCAGTTCTTC. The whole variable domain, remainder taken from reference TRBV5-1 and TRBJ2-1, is KAGVTQTPRYLIKTRGQQVTLSCSPISGHRSVSWYQQTPGQGLQFLFEYFSETQRNKGNFPGRFSGRQFSNSRSEMNVSTLELGDSALYLCASSLGQYNEQFFGPGTRLTVL.

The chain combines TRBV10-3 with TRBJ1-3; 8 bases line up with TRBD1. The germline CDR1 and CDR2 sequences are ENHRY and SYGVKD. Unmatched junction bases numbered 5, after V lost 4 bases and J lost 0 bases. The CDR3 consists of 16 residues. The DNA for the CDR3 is TGTGCCATCAGTGGACAGGGGTCCAACTCTGGAAACACCATATATTTT. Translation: CAISGQGSNSGNTIYF.

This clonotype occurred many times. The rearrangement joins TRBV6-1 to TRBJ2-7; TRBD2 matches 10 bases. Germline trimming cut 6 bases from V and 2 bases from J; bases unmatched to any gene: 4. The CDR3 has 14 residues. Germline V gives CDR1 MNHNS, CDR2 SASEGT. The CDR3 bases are TGTGCCAGCAGGAGACTAGCGGGTCCCTACGAGCAGTACTTC. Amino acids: CASRRLAGPYEQYF.

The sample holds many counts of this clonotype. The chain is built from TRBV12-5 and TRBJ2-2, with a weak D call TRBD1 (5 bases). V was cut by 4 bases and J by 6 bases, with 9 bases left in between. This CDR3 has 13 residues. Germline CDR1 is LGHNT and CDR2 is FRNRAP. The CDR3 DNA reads TGTGCTAGTGGTTACCCCAGGGCCGGGGAGCTGTTTTTT. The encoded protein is CASGYPRAGELFF.

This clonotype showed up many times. This CDR3 is CSARDSHQETQYF. The CDR3 DNA is TGCAGTGCTAGGGACAGCCACCAAGAGACCCAGTACTTC. The chain has TRBV20-1 and TRBJ2-5; possible D gene TRBD1, 6 bases. Trimming stripped 3 bases from V and 0 bases from J, with 8 bases between. Germline-derived CDR1 and CDR2 are DFQATT and SNEGSKA (reference sequence). The CDR3 totals 13 residues.

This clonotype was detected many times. The CDR3 sequence: CASSLSGTLSYEQYF. Written as DNA, the CDR3 is TGTGCCAGCAGTTTGTCGGGGACTCTCTCCTACGAGCAGTACTTC. The gene calls are TRBV28 and TRBJ2-7; weak D call: TRBD2 (6 bases). The CDR3 length is 15 residues. Germline V CDR1 and CDR2: MDHEN, SYDVKM. The V gene lost 3 bases and the J gene lost 0 bases, with 12 bases spanning the gap.

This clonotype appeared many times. CDR3 coding DNA: TGTGCCAGCAGCCAAGGACAGAACACTGAAGCTTTCTTT. Translation gives CASSQGQNTEAFF. The V and J genes are TRBV16 and TRBJ1-1; D is perhaps TRBD1 (5 bases). Germline V gene lookup returns CDR1 KGHSY and CDR2 FQNENV. V was pared by 2 bases and J by 1 base, with 5 bases between. The CDR3 spans 13 residues. Together with reference TRBV16 and TRBJ1-1, the CDR3 gives the full variable domain: GEEVAQTPKHLVRGEGQKAKLYCAPIKGHSYVFWYQQVLKNEFKFLISFQNENVFDETGMPKERFSAKCLPNSPCSLEIQATKLEDSAVYFCASSQGQNTEAFFGQGTRLTVV.

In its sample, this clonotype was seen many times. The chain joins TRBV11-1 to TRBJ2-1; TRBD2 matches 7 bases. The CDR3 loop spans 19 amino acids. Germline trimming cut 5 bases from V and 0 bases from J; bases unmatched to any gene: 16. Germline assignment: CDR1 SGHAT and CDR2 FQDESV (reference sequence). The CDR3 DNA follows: TGTGCCAGCAGCGACCGGGCCCTGGGGGAGGGGAGCTCCTACAATGAGCAGTTCTTC. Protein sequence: CASSDRALGEGSSYNEQFF.

This chain's CDR3 is CSARVQGSYNSPLHF. In nucleotides, the CDR3 is TGCAGTGCTAGGGTACAGGGGTCCTATAATTCACCCCTCCACTTT. The chain combines TRBV20-1 with TRBJ1-6; 7 bases match TRBD1. Germline CDR1 reads DFQATT; CDR2 reads SNEGSKA (reference sequence). V shed 3 bases and J 1 base; nucleotides not matched to a gene: 3. CDR3 length equals 15 residues.

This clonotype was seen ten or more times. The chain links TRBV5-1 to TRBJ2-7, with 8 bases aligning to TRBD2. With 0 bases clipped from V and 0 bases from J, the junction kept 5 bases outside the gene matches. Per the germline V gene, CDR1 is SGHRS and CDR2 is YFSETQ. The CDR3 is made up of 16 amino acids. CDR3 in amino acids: CASSLALSGSSYEQYF. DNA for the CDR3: TGCGCCAGCAGCTTGGCCCTAAGCGGGAGCTCCTACGAGCAGTACTTC.

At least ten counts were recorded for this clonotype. The CDR3 DNA reads TGCGCCAGCAGTGAGTCGATAGCAGCTACCGGGGAGCTGTTTTTT. Its translation is CASSESIAATGELFF. V gene TRBV10-2 combines with J gene TRBJ2-2, with D unresolved. The V gene's germline CDR1 is WSHSY and CDR2 SAAADI. The V and J ends lost 0 bases and 5 bases respectively, with 10 bases between them. This CDR3 spans 15 amino acids.

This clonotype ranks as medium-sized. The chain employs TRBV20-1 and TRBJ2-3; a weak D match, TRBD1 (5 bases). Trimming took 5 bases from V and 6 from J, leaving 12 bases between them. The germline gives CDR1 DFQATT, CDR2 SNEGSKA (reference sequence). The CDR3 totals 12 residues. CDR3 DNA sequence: TGCAGTGCTCTCAGGGATTACGATACGCAGTATTTT. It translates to CSALRDYDTQYF.

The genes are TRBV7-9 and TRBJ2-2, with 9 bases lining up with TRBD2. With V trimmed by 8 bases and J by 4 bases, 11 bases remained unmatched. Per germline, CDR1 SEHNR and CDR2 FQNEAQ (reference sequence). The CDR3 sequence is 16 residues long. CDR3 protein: CASGPSGTSRTGELFF. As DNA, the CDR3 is TGTGCCAGCGGTCCATCCGGGACTAGCCGCACCGGGGAGCTGTTTTTT.

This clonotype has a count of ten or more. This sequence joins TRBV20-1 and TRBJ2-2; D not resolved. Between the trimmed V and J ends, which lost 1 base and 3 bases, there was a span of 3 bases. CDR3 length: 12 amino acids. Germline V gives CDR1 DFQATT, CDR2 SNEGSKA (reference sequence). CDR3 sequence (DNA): TGCAGTGCTAGAGGGCACACCGGGGAGCTGTTTTTT. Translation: CSARGHTGELFF.

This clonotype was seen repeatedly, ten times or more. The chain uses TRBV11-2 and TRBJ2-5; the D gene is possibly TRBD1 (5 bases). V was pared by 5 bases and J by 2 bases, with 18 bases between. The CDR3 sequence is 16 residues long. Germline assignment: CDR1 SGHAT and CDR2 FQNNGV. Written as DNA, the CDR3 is TGTGCCAGCAGCCCAGGGCAATTAGGCTCACAAGAGACCCAGTACTTC. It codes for CASSPGQLGSQETQYF.

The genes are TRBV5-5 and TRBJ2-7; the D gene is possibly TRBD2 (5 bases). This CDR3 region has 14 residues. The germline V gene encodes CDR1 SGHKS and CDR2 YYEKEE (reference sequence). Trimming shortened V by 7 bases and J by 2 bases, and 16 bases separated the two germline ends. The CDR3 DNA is TGTGCCAGCGGCCCTGGACTCCTCCCCTACGAGCAGTACTTC. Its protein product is CASGPGLLPYEQYF.

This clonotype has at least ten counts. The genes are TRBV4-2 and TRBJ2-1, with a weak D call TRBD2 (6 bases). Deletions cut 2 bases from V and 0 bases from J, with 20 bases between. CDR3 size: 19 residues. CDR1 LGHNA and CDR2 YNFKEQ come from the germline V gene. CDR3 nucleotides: TGTGCCAGCAGCCAAAACCCAGGAAGCGGGCTGAGCTCCTACAATGAGCAGTTCTTC. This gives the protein CASSQNPGSGLSSYNEQFF.

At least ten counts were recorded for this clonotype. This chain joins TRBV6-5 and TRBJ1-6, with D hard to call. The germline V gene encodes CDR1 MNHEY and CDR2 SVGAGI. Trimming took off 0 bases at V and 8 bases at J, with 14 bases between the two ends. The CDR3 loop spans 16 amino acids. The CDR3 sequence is CASSYSWGREDSPLHF. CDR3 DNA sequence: TGTGCCAGCAGTTACTCATGGGGTCGGGAAGATTCACCCCTCCACTTT.

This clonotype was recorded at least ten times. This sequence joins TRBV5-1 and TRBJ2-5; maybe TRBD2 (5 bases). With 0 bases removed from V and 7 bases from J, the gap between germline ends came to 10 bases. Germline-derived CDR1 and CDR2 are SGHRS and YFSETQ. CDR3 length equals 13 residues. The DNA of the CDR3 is TGCGCCAGCAGCTTGGGGGAGAGAGGGACCCAGTACTTC. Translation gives CASSLGERGTQYF.